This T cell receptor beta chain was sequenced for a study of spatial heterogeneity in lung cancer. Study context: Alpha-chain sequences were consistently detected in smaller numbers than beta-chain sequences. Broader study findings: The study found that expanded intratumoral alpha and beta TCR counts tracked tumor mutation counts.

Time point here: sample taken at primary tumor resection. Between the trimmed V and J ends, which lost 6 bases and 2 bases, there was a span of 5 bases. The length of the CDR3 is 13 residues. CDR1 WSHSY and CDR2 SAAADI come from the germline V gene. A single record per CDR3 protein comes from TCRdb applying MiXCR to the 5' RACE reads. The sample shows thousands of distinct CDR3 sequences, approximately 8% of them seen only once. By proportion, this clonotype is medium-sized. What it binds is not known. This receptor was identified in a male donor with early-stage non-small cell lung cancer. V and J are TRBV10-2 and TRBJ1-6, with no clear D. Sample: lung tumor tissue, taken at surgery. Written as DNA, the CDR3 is TGCGCCAGCAGGGGTCCCTATAATTCACCCCTCCACTTT. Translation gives CASRGPYNSPLHF.